These 6 T cell receptor beta chains share one sample of origin, sequenced in a study of early stage breast cancer tumors. Only in-frame clones appear in the TCRdb table, and some are missing; sequencing was by immunoSEQ multiplex PCR. The table shows fewer than 70,000 clones, with about 83% occurring only once. Sequences were obtained from blood. These receptor sequences come from a person in their thirties with breast cancer.

This sequence joins TRBV7-9 and TRBJ1-4, with TRBD1 matching 8 bases. The germline V gene encodes CDR1 SEHNR and CDR2 FQNEAQ (reference sequence). V lost 5 bases to trimming and J lost 7 bases; unmatched junction nucleotides: 6. The CDR3 covers 14 residues. CDR3 residues: CASSSRQGREKLFF. The CDR3 DNA reads TGTGCCAGCAGCAGTAGACAGGGGCGTGAAAAACTGTTTTTT.

This CDR3 reads CASSLAVIAGENEQFF. As DNA, the CDR3 is TGCGCCAGCAGCTTGGCCGTGATAGCGGGAGAAAATGAGCAGTTCTTC. The chain joins TRBV5-1 to TRBJ2-1, with 9 bases lining up with TRBD2. CDR1 and CDR2 (germline): SGHRS, YFSETQ. J gave up 7 bases and V 0 bases, and 8 bases lay outside the gene matches. This CDR3 region has 16 residues.

The V and J genes are TRBV12-5 and TRBJ1-1; TRBD1 is a possible D gene (5 bases). V was clipped by 7 bases and J by 7 bases, with 13 bases between them. Germline V lookup: CDR1 LGHNT, CDR2 FRNRAP. The CDR3 has 12 amino acids. In DNA, the CDR3 is TGTGCTAGTGCGCCGGGGGTCGGTGAAGCTTTCTTT. Translated: CASAPGVGEAFF. The full variable domain, completed using reference TRBV12-5 and TRBJ1-1, is DARVTQTPRHKVTEMGQEVTMRCQPILGHNTVFWYRQTMMQGLELLAYFRNRAPLDDSGMPKDRFSAEMPDATLATLKIQPSEPRDSAVYFCASAPGVGEAFFGQGTRLTVV.

The chain joins TRBV19 to TRBJ2-2; D call uncertain. CDR3 length equals 11 residues. Looked up from germline, CDR1 is LNHDA and CDR2 is SQIVND (reference sequence). Between the trimmed V and J ends, which lost 6 bases and 2 bases, there was a span of 1 base. The DNA for the CDR3 is TGTGCCAGTAGCAACACCGGGGAGCTGTTTTTT. Its translation: CASSNTGELFF.

As for this clone: The same CDR3 can be traced to other DNA sequences in this sample. This rearrangement joins TRBV6-5 to TRBJ1-1; TRBD1 is a possible D gene (6 bases). V lost 6 bases, J lost 5 bases, and 16 bases lay in between. This CDR3 is 14 amino acids long. Germline CDR1 and CDR2: MNHEY and SVGAGI. CDR3 residues: CASRPSGGATEAFF. Written as DNA, the CDR3 is TGTGCCAGCAGGCCGTCCGGGGGCGCAACTGAAGCTTTCTTT.

In nucleotides, the CDR3 is TGTGCCACCTCGAGACAAACGGAACGATATAGCAATCAGCCCCAGCATTTT. This gives the protein CATSRQTERYSNQPQHF. The chain combines TRBV9 with TRBJ1-5; no reliable D call. This CDR3 spans 17 amino acids. Germline values: CDR1 SGDLS, CDR2 YYNGEE. V lost 9 bases and J 0 bases, leaving 22 bases between the germline ends.